One and the same sample provided the 32 T cell receptor beta chains below, sequenced in a study of STAT3 mutations in large granular lymphocyte leukemia. Data came from immunoSEQ multiplex PCR; TCRdb stores just in-frame clones and leaves some out. The sample holds approximately 11,000 clones, 85% seen once. Antigens of these TCRs are unknown. Study-level findings and limits: Every T-LGLL patient had at least one immunodominant TCRbeta clonotype.

The sample consisted of peripheral blood mononuclear cells. All receptors come from a man aged 80 or over with T-cell large granular lymphocyte leukemia. Some clones in this sample may be carry-over from other donors' samples.

The CDR3: CSVPRQGPNGYTF. As DNA, the CDR3 is TGCAGCGTCCCGCGGCAGGGTCCGAATGGCTACACCTTC. V is TRBV29-1 and J is TRBJ1-2; D is perhaps TRBD1 (5 bases). CDR1 SQVTM and CDR2 ANQGSEA come from the germline V gene. Trimming left V 6 bases short and J 6 bases short, with 17 bases between. This CDR3 has 13 amino acids.

This chain uses TRBV5-1 with TRBJ1-6; D might be TRBD1 (6 bases). The germline V and J ends were trimmed by 6 bases and 0 bases, with 10 bases remaining between them. This CDR3 has 15 residues. Germline CDR1 is SGHRS and CDR2 is YFSETQ. The CDR3 coding sequence is TGCGCCAGCATGGACAGATCCTCCTATAATTCACCCCTCCACTTT. It is translated as CASMDRSSYNSPLHF.

This clone was found a few times. The V and J genes are TRBV14 and TRBJ2-1; D not certain. V shed 2 bases and J shed 7 bases, with 6 bases lying between them. Germline CDR1 is SGHDN and CDR2 is FVKESK. This CDR3 is built from 12 residues. CDR3 sequence reads: CASSQIGNEQFF. In DNA form, the CDR3 reads TGTGCCAGCAGCCAAATTGGGAATGAGCAGTTCTTC.

V usage is TRBV23-1 and J usage is TRBJ2-1; 10 positions agree with TRBD1. TRBV23-1 is an ORF for which the function is uncertain. This CDR3 has 15 amino acids. The V and J ends lost 3 bases and 6 bases, in that order; junction bases with no gene match: 5. This CDR3 is CASSHGTGVCNEQFF. In DNA form, the CDR3 reads TGCGCCAGCAGTCATGGGACAGGGGTATGCAATGAGCAGTTCTTC.

The chain links TRBV6-4 to TRBJ1-5; D is perhaps TRBD1 (5 bases). V was pared by 0 bases and J by 5 bases, with 11 bases between. CDR3 size: 15 residues. The germline gives CDR1 MRHNA, CDR2 SNTAGT. The CDR3 loop is CASSDSYDSDQPQHF. CDR3 coding DNA: TGTGCCAGCAGTGACTCGTACGACAGCGATCAGCCCCAGCATTTT.

V and J are TRBV29-1 and TRBJ2-1; no definite D call. V was cut by 2 bases and J by 4 bases, with 6 bases left in between. Looked up from germline, CDR1 is SQVTM and CDR2 is ANQGSEA. The CDR3 runs to 12 residues. CDR3 nucleotide sequence: TGCAGCGTTGAATGGGGTTACAATGAGCAGTTCTTC. Its protein is CSVEWGYNEQFF.

This rearrangement joins TRBV6-6 to TRBJ1-5; D uncertain. This CDR3 comprises 16 residues. In germline, CDR1 is MNHNY, CDR2 SVGAGI (reference sequence). The V gene lost 0 bases and the J gene lost 5 bases, with 14 bases spanning the gap. The CDR3 DNA reads TGTGCCAGCAGTTACTCCACCCTAAGGGAAGATCAGCCCCAGCATTTT. Protein product: CASSYSTLREDQPQHF.

CDR3: CAISGLAGEPYEQYF. Here the CDR3 DNA reads TGTGCCATCAGCGGACTAGCGGGGGAGCCCTACGAGCAGTACTTC. V and J are TRBV10-3 and TRBJ2-7, with 13 bases fitting TRBD2. Germline-derived CDR1 and CDR2 are ENHRY and SYGVKD. This CDR3 comprises 15 residues. Unmatched junction bases numbered 4, after V lost 6 bases and J lost 2 bases.

The rearrangement joins TRBV20-1 to TRBJ2-3; D is ambiguous. Germline V gene lookup returns CDR1 DFQATT and CDR2 SNEGSKA (reference sequence). Trimming shortened V by 6 bases and J by 5 bases, and 9 bases separated the two germline ends. This CDR3 is 11 amino acids long. In nucleotides, the CDR3 is TGCAGTGCGACGCTGCAAGATACGCAGTATTTT. This encodes CSATLQDTQYF.

The chain uses TRBV2 and TRBJ1-4; no clear D gene. Trimming removed 2 bases from V and 10 bases from J, with 11 bases in between. The CDR3 loop spans 13 amino acids. Germline-derived CDR1 and CDR2 are SNHLY and FYNNEI. In nucleotides, the CDR3 is TGTGCCAGCAGTGAATCCAGCGGAGGAAAACTGTTTTTT. This translates into CASSESSGGKLFF. The full variable domain, its missing parts supplied by reference TRBV2 and TRBJ1-4, is EPEVTQTPSHQVTQMGQEVILRCVPISNHLYFYWYRQILGQKVEFLVSFYNNEISEKSEIFDDQFSVERPDGSNFTLKIRSTKLEDSAMYFCASSESSGGKLFFGSGTQLSVL.

The CDR3 coding sequence is TGTGCCAGCAGTCCAGAGGACAGGCCCGGCGGAAAACTGTTTTTT. This translates into CASSPEDRPGGKLFF. The chain combines TRBV28 with TRBJ1-4, with TRBD1 matching over 7 bases. CDR3 length: 15 residues. The germline CDR1 and CDR2 sequences are MDHEN and SYDVKM. Germline trimming cut 5 bases from V and 10 bases from J; bases unmatched to any gene: 13.

Concerning this clone itself: Germline and junction disagree at one end, which may indicate a read error. This chain connects TRBV7-2 to TRBJ2-4, with 13 bases matching TRBD2. The CDR3 has 13 residues. Germline V lookup: CDR1 SGHTA, CDR2 FQGNSA. CDR3 bases: TGTGCCAGCAGCGACGGACTAGCGGGGGCTCGGGACTTC. Residues: CASSDGLAGARDF.

The genes are TRBV30 and TRBJ1-3; tentative D call: TRBD1 (5 bases). The CDR3 is 15 residues long. With 0 bases removed from V and 2 bases from J, the gap between germline ends came to 11 bases. Germline assignment: CDR1 GTSNPN and CDR2 SVGIG (reference sequence). The CDR3 nucleotides are TGTGCCTGGAGTGTAGCGGGGGGAGCTGGAAACACCATATATTTT. This sequence encodes CAWSVAGGAGNTIYF.

V is TRBV19 and J is TRBJ2-5, with D maybe TRBD2 (6 bases). The ends were cut back, 1 base at V and 5 bases at J, with 11 bases in the middle. Germline V CDR1 and CDR2: LNHDA, SQIVND (reference sequence). CDR3 length: 14 residues. In DNA form, the CDR3 reads TGTGCCAGTAGTATAGTTGGAGGGGCTGAGACCCAGTACTTC. This encodes CASSIVGGAETQYF.

The rearrangement links TRBV18 to TRBJ1-3; maybe TRBD1 (5 bases). The CDR3 contains 14 residues. In germline, CDR1 is KGHSH, CDR2 LQKENI. V lost 3 bases to trimming and J lost 2 bases, with 8 bases between them. CDR3 coding DNA: TGTGCCAGCTCACCCGGGACTACTGGAAACACCATATATTTT. Its translation is CASSPGTTGNTIYF.

The gene calls are TRBV7-2 and TRBJ2-7; possible D gene TRBD1, 7 bases. Germline V gene data show CDR1 as SGHTA and CDR2 as FQGNSA. CDR3 size: 16 residues. V lost 0 bases, J lost 3 bases, and 15 bases lay in between. The CDR3 loop is CASSLAGWQGGYEQYF. In DNA, the CDR3 is TGTGCCAGCAGCTTAGCGGGTTGGCAGGGGGGCTACGAGCAGTACTTC.

The chain recombines TRBV5-1 with TRBJ2-1; no clear D. V was clipped by 0 bases and J by 9 bases, with 4 bases between them. CDR1 and CDR2 (germline): SGHRS, YFSETQ. The CDR3 is 11 amino acids. Written as DNA, the CDR3 is TGCGCCAGCAGCTTGGGGACTGAGCAGTTCTTC. Translation: CASSLGTEQFF.

The chain is built from TRBV6-5 and TRBJ1-6, with D maybe TRBD1 (5 bases). Germline lookup yields CDR1 MNHEY and CDR2 SVGAGI. This CDR3 has 15 residues. The germline V and J ends were trimmed by 6 bases and 7 bases, with 16 bases remaining between them. The CDR3 protein is CASSGGRGGNSPLHF. CDR3 in DNA: TGTGCCAGCAGCGGAGGGAGGGGAGGCAATTCACCCCTCCACTTT.

This chain uses TRBV5-6 with TRBJ2-1; D is ambiguous. V lost 4 bases, J lost 0 bases, and 8 bases lay in between. This CDR3 is 14 amino acids long. CDR1 and CDR2 (germline): SGHDT, YYEEEE. CDR3 residues: CASSLDASYNEQFF. The CDR3 nucleotides read TGTGCCAGCAGCCTGGACGCCTCCTACAATGAGCAGTTCTTC.

This chain connects TRBV5-1 to TRBJ1-6; 12 bases align to TRBD1. Germline loops: CDR1 SGHRS, CDR2 YFSETQ. The V gene end was trimmed by 4 bases and the J gene end by 8 bases; junction bases not matched to a gene: 4. The CDR3 has 15 residues. CDR3 sequence: CASSQGTGGDSPLHF. CDR3 nucleotide sequence: TGCGCCAGCAGCCAAGGGACAGGGGGCGATTCACCCCTCCACTTT.

The CDR3 is CASSWDGNYGYTF. For the CDR3, the DNA is TGTGCCAGCAGCTGGGACGGAAACTATGGCTACACCTTC. This rearrangement joins TRBV5-6 to TRBJ1-2; tentatively, D is TRBD1 (5 bases). This CDR3 region has 13 residues. Germline V gives CDR1 SGHDT, CDR2 YYEEEE. The V gene lost 3 bases and the J gene lost 2 bases, with 8 bases spanning the gap.

The rearrangement uses TRBV19 and TRBJ2-5, with D possibly matching TRBD1 (6 bases). V lost 5 bases and J lost 5, with 12 bases in between. Germline CDR1 is LNHDA and CDR2 is SQIVND (reference sequence). This CDR3 comprises 13 residues. This CDR3 reads CASSFQGTETQYF. CDR3 sequence (DNA): TGTGCCAGTAGTTTCCAGGGGACGGAGACCCAGTACTTC.

The gene calls are TRBV14 and TRBJ1-1; weak D call: TRBD1 (5 bases). The CDR3 contains 15 residues. The V end was cut by 0 bases, the J end by 5 bases, with 13 bases between. Per germline, CDR1 SGHDN and CDR2 FVKESK. CDR3 nucleotides: TGTGCCAGCAGCCAAGATAACAGGAGAGGTACTGAAGCTTTCTTT. Protein sequence: CASSQDNRRGTEAFF.

The chain joins TRBV5-1 to TRBJ2-7; TRBD2 matches 8 bases. V shed 4 bases and J 3 bases; nucleotides not matched to a gene: 9. In germline, CDR1 is SGHRS, CDR2 YFSETQ. This CDR3 is 15 amino acids long. Here the CDR3 DNA reads TGCGCCAGCAGCGAGGCCCCGGGAGGGGGCTACGAGCAGTACTTC. Translating gives CASSEAPGGGYEQYF.

The chain employs TRBV5-4 and TRBJ2-7; D ambiguous. From germline, CDR1 is SGHNT and CDR2 YYREEE (reference sequence). Trimming removed 0 bases from V and 7 bases from J, with 17 bases in between. The CDR3 is 15 residues long. CDR3 amino acids: CASSLDAADLWEQYF. The CDR3 coding sequence is TGTGCCAGCAGCTTGGACGCAGCCGACCTCTGGGAGCAGTACTTC.

The V gene is TRBV7-9, the J gene TRBJ1-1, with unresolved D. The CDR3 contains 13 residues. The V and J ends lost 3 bases and 3 bases respectively, with 8 bases between them. Germline loops: CDR1 SEHNR, CDR2 FQNEAQ (reference sequence). DNA for the CDR3: TGTGCCAGCAGCTTTACGGGAGACACTGAAGCTTTCTTT. Its protein is CASSFTGDTEAFF.

V gene TRBV12-5 combines with J gene TRBJ2-4; D is possibly TRBD2 (6 bases). The V and J ends lost 11 bases and 3 bases respectively, with 20 bases between them. The CDR3 length is 15 residues. Germline lookup yields CDR1 LGHNT and CDR2 FRNRAP. Here the CDR3 DNA reads TGTGCTGGTGCTCCCGGGACTTTAGTCAAAAACATTCAGTACTTC. Protein: CAGAPGTLVKNIQYF.

J is TRBJ1-2 and V is TRBV7-9, with 10 positions matching TRBD1. This CDR3 has 15 amino acids. Trimming at V came to 4 bases and at J to 3 bases, leaving 5 bases not matched to a gene. The germline V gene has CDR1 SEHNR and CDR2 FQNEAQ (reference sequence). The chain's CDR3 is CASSSTGGADYGYTF. CDR3 coding DNA: TGTGCCAGCAGCTCGACAGGGGGCGCGGACTATGGCTACACCTTC.

The V gene is TRBV5-4, the J gene TRBJ1-2; 7 nucleotides line up with TRBD1. In germline, CDR1 is SGHNT, CDR2 YYREEE (reference sequence). The ends lost 5 bases at V and 6 bases at J; junction bases unmatched: 10. The CDR3 covers 14 residues. Written as DNA, the CDR3 is TGTGCCAGCAGGCGGACCAGCGACAGGGATGGCTACACCTTC. Its translation is CASRRTSDRDGYTF.

The chain combines TRBV6-5 with TRBJ1-5, with 9 positions matching TRBD1. CDR3 size: 14 residues. Germline V gene lookup returns CDR1 MNHEY and CDR2 SVGAGI. J lost 2 bases, V lost 5 bases, and 1 base had no gene match. The CDR3 DNA is TGTGCCAGCAGTCGGACAGGGGGCAATCAGCCCCAGCATTTT. Its protein product is CASSRTGGNQPQHF.

The chain is built from TRBV18 and TRBJ2-1; D gene unclear. The V end lost 3 bases, the J end lost 2 bases, and 2 bases lay between the germline ends. This CDR3 spans 12 amino acids. The germline CDR1 and CDR2 sequences are KGHSH and LQKENI. The CDR3 DNA reads as TGTGCCAGCTCACCGGCCTACAATGAGCAGTTCTTC. This encodes CASSPAYNEQFF.

The V and J genes are TRBV4-1 and TRBJ2-5, with 7 nucleotides matching TRBD2. This CDR3 comprises 17 residues. Per the germline V gene, CDR1 is MGHRA and CDR2 is YSYEKL. Trimming took 2 bases from V and 5 from J; bases not matched to a gene: 14. The CDR3 loop is CASSQSYPSGDLETQYF. The CDR3 DNA sequence: TGCGCCAGCAGCCAATCCTATCCCAGCGGGGATCTGGAGACCCAGTACTTC.